Given below is one TCR beta chain in context. Its cognate antigen is unknown. Naive CD8 cells lacked CD45RO, underwent positive selection for CCR7 and left out terminally differentiated effector memory CD45RA+ cells. The data originate from a study of shared clonotypes between healthy human individuals. Clones were sequenced by immunoSEQ multiplex PCR, and TCRdb holds only the in-frame ones, with some missing. Seen here are roughly 810,000 clones, about 96% observed once, and the top ten hold around 0.25%. Whole-study findings and limits: The naive CD4 repertoires of several donors were compared, and around 5% of clonotypes were shared. Generation probabilities of non-shared clonotypes were lower (relative to those shared by all four donors). Clonotype sharing levels among donors were expected to vary with sequencing depth.

Germline V lookup: CDR1 MDHEN, CDR2 SYDVKM. This CDR3 contains 21 residues. V lost 5 bases, J lost 0 bases, and 26 bases lay in between. The chain combines TRBV28 with TRBJ2-6; a weak D match, TRBD2 (5 bases). This clonotype originated in a man aged 30 to 39 in good health. Material for sequencing was naive CD8+ T cells sorted from blood. CDR3 sequence (DNA): TGTGCCAGCAGTAGCCATGGGTGGACGAGGGATCCACTCTCTGGGGCCAACGTCCTGACTTTC. Encoded protein: CASSSHGWTRDPLSGANVLTF.